The text below deals with one TCR beta chain. Its antigen is unknown. These data come from a study of Ad26.COV2.S vaccination and SARS-CoV-2 variants. The study, taken as a whole, reports: Similar non-spike TCR breadth was seen in vaccine and placebo recipients. The analyses of TCR breadth and depth may have understated the size of total T cell responses. Substantial breadth was reportedly displayed by spike-specific CD8+ and CD4+ T cell responses after vaccination.

Treatment reported: around 19 received Ad26.COV2.S at low or high dose, single or two shots; roughly five received placebo; per-sample allocation not given. At day 63 after the first vaccine or placebo injection, samples were drawn. With 4 bases clipped from V and 2 bases from J, the junction kept 8 bases outside the gene matches. The CDR3 totals 16 residues. From germline, CDR1 is LGHDT and CDR2 YNNKEL (reference sequence). Method: immunoSEQ multiplex PCR; TCRdb's copy keeps in-frame clones and lacks some. Seen here are approximately 460,000 clones, roughly nine tenths observed once, and the top ten hold 1.5% to 2%.

The chain links TRBV3-1 (or the pseudogene TRBV3-2) to TRBJ1-5, with 7 bases lining up with TRBD1. The receptor comes from a person between 18 and 65 years old who received the Ad26.COV2.S COVID-19 vaccine or a placebo. The material was peripheral blood, obtained in a trial of Ad26.COV2.S vaccine versus placebo. DNA of the CDR3: TGTGCCAGCAGCCCGCGACAGGGTTTCGGCAATCAGCCCCAGCATTTT. It yields the protein CASSPRQGFGNQPQHF.